The 28 T cell receptor beta chains reported below all come from one sample, sequenced in a study of blood T cells in healthy people across ages. It was with a sample-barcoded 5' primer and a J-beta primer mix that a second PCR of about 6 to 12 cycles was run. MiXCR, run by TCRdb on the 5' RACE reads, gives a single entry per CDR3 protein. The sample comprises approximately 790,000 distinct CDR3 sequences, about 59% of which are singletons, and roughly a quarter rests with the top ten. Sequences were obtained from blood. Receptors originate from a man aged 25-45 years in good health.

The chain has TRBV12-3 or TRBV12-4 and TRBJ1-1; D gene unclear. The CDR3 is 15 residues long. Trimming cost V 5 bases and J 1 base, with 14 bases left between them. Written as DNA, the CDR3 is TGTGCCAGCAGTCCCCATCGACGGACGAACACTGAAGCTTTCTTT. It codes for CASSPHRRTNTEAFF.

To note about this clonotype: This may be a read error, as it is one base from a much larger clone. The chain employs TRBV29-1 and TRBJ2-1; no clear D gene. CDR1 is SQVTM and CDR2 is ANQGSEA in the germline V gene. This CDR3 is 10 amino acids long. CDR3 coding DNA: TGCAGCGTCGAAGGCGGACGGCGGTTCTTC. As protein: CSVEGGRRFF.

This clonotype was seen more than once but under ten times. This chain connects TRBV11-2 to TRBJ1-2; 7 bases agree with TRBD1. CDR1 and CDR2 from the germline V gene are SGHAT and FQNNGV. The CDR3 is made up of 14 amino acids. V trimming: 3 bases; J trimming: 6 bases; junction bases outside the gene matches: 7. The CDR3 is CASSFLGTDDGYTF. For the CDR3, the DNA is TGTGCCAGCAGCTTTTTAGGGACAGATGATGGCTACACCTTC. Full variable domain (outside the CDR3, taken from reference TRBV11-2 and TRBJ1-2): EAGVAQSPRYKIIEKRQSVAFWCNPISGHATLYWYQQILGQGPKLLIQFQNNGVVDDSQLPKDRFSAERLKGVDSTLKIQPAKLEDSAVYLCASSFLGTDDGYTFGSGTRLTVV.

The rearrangement links TRBV12-3 or TRBV12-4 to TRBJ2-4; 15 nucleotides agree with TRBD2. V shed 6 bases and J 8 bases; nucleotides not matched to a gene: 11. The CDR3 consists of 17 residues. CDR3: CASRAGTSGGTKYIQYF. The CDR3 DNA reads as TGTGCCAGCAGGGCGGGGACTAGCGGGGGGACGAAGTACATTCAGTACTTC.

The chain links TRBV6-2 or TRBV6-3 to TRBJ2-1; D unclear. Germline loops: CDR1 MNHEY, CDR2 SVGEGT. Trimming removed 7 bases from V and 0 bases from J, with 25 bases in between. The CDR3 has 19 amino acids. CDR3 in amino acids: CASNLPVSGYISSYNEQFF. CDR3 in DNA: TGTGCCAGCAATTTACCGGTATCAGGATATATCAGCTCCTACAATGAGCAGTTCTTC.

Concerning this clonotype itself: One junction end does not reproduce the germline sequence, and a read error may be involved. The V call is TRBV6-1, the J call TRBJ2-5, with TRBD2 matching 8 bases. Germline CDR1 and CDR2: MNHNS and SASEGT. CDR3 length equals 16 residues. The CDR3 sequence is CASSQAPLRGEETRYF. CDR3 sequence (DNA): TGTGCCAGCAGTCAAGCCCCCTTGCGGGGGGAAGAGACCCGGTACTTC.

The V gene is TRBV6-5, the J gene TRBJ2-3, with D unclear. Trimming took off 0 bases at V and 7 bases at J, with 8 bases between the two ends. This CDR3 region has 13 residues. Germline V gene lookup returns CDR1 MNHEY and CDR2 SVGAGI. The CDR3 spells CASSYSRSHTQYF. CDR3 nucleotides: TGTGCCAGCAGTTACTCTCGGAGCCATACGCAGTATTTT.

V is TRBV29-1 and J is TRBJ2-1, with TRBD1 matching 7 bases. The CDR3 is made up of 14 amino acids. Germline-derived CDR1 and CDR2 are SQVTM and ANQGSEA. V shed 4 bases, J shed 3 bases, and the junction held 6 bases outside the gene matches. The CDR3 here is CSVVRGGLYNEQFF. The CDR3 nucleotides are TGCAGCGTTGTGAGAGGGGGCCTCTACAATGAGCAGTTCTTC.

This clonotype was seen only a few times. In DNA, the CDR3 is TGTGCCAGCAGCAACCAGGACACGCAAGCTTTCTTT. This codes for CASSNQDTQAFF. This chain joins TRBV12-3 or TRBV12-4 and TRBJ1-1, with D possibly TRBD1 on 5 matching bases. This CDR3 is built from 12 residues. V was pared by 6 bases and J by 9 bases, with 14 bases between.

V gene TRBV10-3 combines with J gene TRBJ2-3, with no clear D. CDR1 is ENHRY, CDR2 SYGVKD, per germline. V lost 7 bases to trimming and J lost 4 bases, with 12 bases between them. This CDR3 comprises 13 residues. In DNA form, the CDR3 reads TGTGCCATCAAGGGTTCGATCGCAGATACGCAGTATTTT. Translated: CAIKGSIADTQYF.

This clonotype appeared a single time. The genes are TRBV5-1 and TRBJ2-3; TRBD2 matches 13 bases. J gave up 6 bases and V 3 bases, and 4 bases lay outside the gene matches. Per the germline V gene, CDR1 is SGHRS and CDR2 is YFSETQ. There are 15 residues in the CDR3. The CDR3, as DNA: TGCGCCAGCAGCTCTGGACTAGCGGGGGCGGATACGCAGTATTTT. Translated: CASSSGLAGADTQYF. Combining the CDR3 with reference TRBV5-1 and TRBJ2-3 gives the whole variable domain KAGVTQTPRYLIKTRGQQVTLSCSPISGHRSVSWYQQTPGQGLQFLFEYFSETQRNKGNFPGRFSGRQFSNSRSEMNVSTLELGDSALYLCASSSGLAGADTQYFGPGTRLTVL.

In DNA form, the CDR3 reads TGCGCCAGCAGTCATGTGGAGAACACTGAAGCTTTCTTT. Protein sequence: CASSHVENTEAFF. The V gene is TRBV23-1, the J gene TRBJ1-1, with D uncertain. TRBV23-1 carries the ORF label, with uncertain function. The ends were cut back, 3 bases at V and 1 base at J, with 6 bases in the middle. CDR3 length equals 13 residues.

V usage is TRBV19 and J usage is TRBJ2-7; D unclear. CDR3 size: 13 residues. The germline V gene encodes CDR1 LNHDA and CDR2 SQIVND (reference sequence). Between the trimmed V and J ends, which lost 4 bases and 5 bases, there was a span of 12 bases. The CDR3 is CASSTVSGDEQYF. CDR3 sequence (DNA): TGTGCCAGTAGTACCGTTTCGGGTGACGAGCAGTACTTC.

This clonotype was counted only a few times. The chain recombines TRBV15 with TRBJ2-7; 9 bases are shared with TRBD1. The V and J ends lost 5 bases and 0 bases, in that order; junction bases with no gene match: 2. Looked up from germline, CDR1 is LNHNV and CDR2 is YYDKDF (reference sequence). The CDR3 has 14 residues. The CDR3 DNA reads as TGTGCCACCAGCGGACAGGGGAACTCCTACGAGCAGTACTTC. Its protein is CATSGQGNSYEQYF.

This clonotype was seen more than once but under ten times. The chain links TRBV6-5 to TRBJ2-3; D call uncertain. CDR1 is MNHEY and CDR2 is SVGAGI in the germline V gene. CDR3 size: 12 residues. The V gene lost 5 bases and the J gene lost 2 bases, with 5 bases spanning the gap. This chain's CDR3 is CASSGFTDTQYF. CDR3 DNA: TGTGCCAGCAGTGGGTTCACAGATACGCAGTATTTT.

J is TRBJ2-1 and V is TRBV11-1; 8 bases match TRBD2. Germline V gives CDR1 SGHAT, CDR2 FQDESV (reference sequence). This CDR3 is built from 17 residues. With V trimmed by 4 bases and J by 2 bases, 10 bases remained unmatched. CDR3 DNA: TGTGCCAGCAGCTACAGGGTAGCGGGGAGACCCTACAATGAGCAGTTCTTC. Protein product: CASSYRVAGRPYNEQFF.

The V call is TRBV4-2, the J call TRBJ2-3; weak D call: TRBD1 (5 bases). CDR1 and CDR2 (germline): LGHNA, YNFKEQ. The CDR3 extends over 17 amino acids. The germline V and J ends were trimmed by 10 bases and 0 bases, with 23 bases remaining between them. The CDR3 nucleotides are TGTGCCACCCTGTTTCCGTGCCTAGGGGTTAGCACAGATACGCAGTATTTT. The encoded protein is CATLFPCLGVSTDTQYF.

This clonotype was observed a few times. The chain joins TRBV6-5 to TRBJ2-1; 9 bases map to TRBD2. From germline, CDR1 is MNHEY and CDR2 SVGAGI. The ends lost 2 bases at V and 4 bases at J; junction bases unmatched: 6. This CDR3 has 16 residues. CDR3 sequence (DNA): TGTGCCAGCAGTTACCTTGCGGGGGGGCCTTACAATGAGCAGTTCTTC. Amino acid sequence: CASSYLAGGPYNEQFF.

The chain carries TRBV2 and TRBJ1-2, with D tentatively TRBD1 (5 bases). The CDR3 runs to 15 residues. Germline CDR1 SNHLY, CDR2 FYNNEI. Trimming took 1 base from V and 7 from J, leaving 16 bases between them. The CDR3: CASSEERGGKPGYTF. Written as DNA, the CDR3 is TGTGCCAGCAGTGAAGAACGGGGCGGTAAGCCTGGCTACACCTTC.

The gene calls are TRBV6-5 and TRBJ1-6; 8 bases match TRBD1. The CDR3 totals 15 residues. The V and J ends lost 5 bases and 8 bases, in that order; junction bases with no gene match: 8. The V gene's germline CDR1 is MNHEY and CDR2 SVGAGI. CDR3 region: CASSPSGQVDSPLHF. DNA for the CDR3: TGTGCCAGCAGTCCTTCGGGACAGGTCGATTCACCCCTCCACTTT.

The rearrangement links TRBV7-2 to TRBJ1-2, with D possibly TRBD1 on 5 matching bases. The V end was cut by 0 bases, the J end by 6 bases, with 11 bases between. The CDR3 has 14 amino acids. Germline V gives CDR1 SGHTA, CDR2 FQGNSA. CDR3 in amino acids: CASSLAGQWNGYTF. Written as DNA, the CDR3 is TGTGCCAGCAGCTTAGCGGGGCAGTGGAATGGCTACACCTTC.

This chain joins TRBV4-1 and TRBJ2-3; 15 bases align to TRBD2. The germline V gene encodes CDR1 MGHRA and CDR2 YSYEKL. This CDR3 region has 18 residues. The V segment lost 5 bases and the J segment 0 bases; nucleotides outside the gene matches: 6. CDR3 coding DNA: TGCGCCAGCAGCAAGGGACTAGCGGGGGGTTCTAGCACAGATACGCAGTATTTT. It translates to CASSKGLAGGSSTDTQYF.

This chain uses TRBV12-3 or TRBV12-4 with TRBJ2-5, with a possible D match to TRBD1 (6 bases). The J call could be wrong; TRBJ2-7 is a better fit for the DNA end. The CDR3 extends over 15 amino acids. In DNA, the CDR3 is TGTGCCAGCCGACACGCAGGGGCGATCGGCTACGAGCAGTACTTC. This codes for CASRHAGAIGYEQYF.

This clonotype was detected only a few times. The CDR3, as DNA: TGTGCCAGCGACAGGGAAGGTTCACCCCTCCACTTT. The encoded protein is CASDREGSPLHF. The chain uses TRBV7-9 and TRBJ1-6, with 7 positions matching TRBD1. J gave up 9 bases and V 8 bases, and 4 bases lay outside the gene matches. CDR3 size: 12 residues. Germline V lookup: CDR1 SEHNR, CDR2 FQNEAQ (reference sequence).

The V gene is TRBV5-4, the J gene TRBJ2-5; possible D gene TRBD1, 5 bases. The germline V and J ends were trimmed by 3 bases and 2 bases, with 11 bases remaining between them. Germline CDR1 and CDR2: SGHNT and YYREEE (reference sequence). The CDR3 spans 14 residues. As DNA, the CDR3 is TGTGCCAGCAGCTCTATCGACAGTCAAGAGACCCAGTACTTC. Translated, it gives CASSSIDSQETQYF.

V and J are TRBV10-3 and TRBJ2-3; tentatively, D is TRBD2 (5 bases). V dropped 5 bases and J dropped 3 bases, with 15 bases sitting between them. The CDR3 runs to 15 residues. Germline lookup yields CDR1 ENHRY and CDR2 SYGVKD. The chain's CDR3 is CAISPRVDSTDTQYF. In DNA form, the CDR3 reads TGTGCCATCAGTCCCCGTGTGGACTCGACAGATACGCAGTATTTT.

The J gene is TRBJ1-1, the V gene TRBV20-1; D is uncertain. There are 13 residues in the CDR3. Trimming left V 5 bases short and J 0 bases short, with 10 bases between. Per the germline V gene, CDR1 is DFQATT and CDR2 is SNEGSKA (reference sequence). In nucleotides, the CDR3 is TGCAGTGCTTCGACGGCCATGAACACTGAAGCTTTCTTT. Translation gives CSASTAMNTEAFF.

The J gene is TRBJ2-3, the V gene TRBV2; 8 bases match TRBD1. With 6 bases clipped from V and 5 bases from J, the junction kept 10 bases outside the gene matches. This CDR3 spans 15 amino acids. Germline V lookup: CDR1 SNHLY, CDR2 FYNNEI. The CDR3 nucleotides read TGTGCCAGCAGCGAGACGGACAGGGAAGTAGATACGCAGTATTTT. Its translation is CASSETDREVDTQYF.